This T cell receptor beta chain was obtained from a study of control samples from healthy donors and cancer patients. This CDR3 spans 12 amino acids. Trimming shortened V by 2 bases and J by 7 bases, and 8 bases separated the two germline ends. Germline CDR1 reads MNHEY; CDR2 reads SVGAGI. The repertoire was sequenced with immunoSEQ multiplex PCR; TCRdb's copy has only in-frame clones and lacks some. Found here are hundreds of thousands of clones, about four fifths of them singletons; the top ten hold 10% to 15%. The specimen was PBMCs. The chain combines TRBV6-5 with TRBJ1-2; a weak D match, TRBD1 (6 bases). This receptor was taken from a woman aged 55-70 years with lung cancer. The CDR3 reads CASSYKGVGYTF. CDR3 nucleotide sequence: TGTGCCAGCAGTTACAAGGGGGTTGGCTACACCTTC.